Below, 19 T cell receptor beta chains from the same sample are listed, as sequenced in a study of cytomegalovirus exposure and HLA in healthy donors. The primer mix had 60 Vbeta and 13 Jbeta primers. Method: immunoSEQ multiplex PCR; TCRdb's copy keeps in-frame clones and lacks some. The top ten hold roughly 2.9% of the sample, which has fewer than 130,000 clones, 80% to 85% seen once. The specimen was PBMCs. The receptor source for this set is a woman aged 55-75 years in good health and CMV-seropositive.

This clone was seen a few times. The CDR3 protein is CASSLEGARIDTQYF. As DNA, the CDR3 is TGCGCCAGCAGCTTGGAGGGGGCCCGGATAGATACGCAGTATTTT. The V and J genes are TRBV5-1 and TRBJ2-3; TRBD1 matches at 7 bases. V shed 0 bases, J shed 5 bases, and the junction held 6 bases outside the gene matches. This CDR3 spans 15 amino acids. Germline CDR1 and CDR2: SGHRS and YFSETQ.

This chain uses TRBV7-6 with TRBJ2-1; D gene uncertain. Germline CDR1 reads SGHVS; CDR2 reads FNYEAQ. V was pared by 1 base and J by 3 bases, with 10 bases between. The CDR3 covers 15 residues. CDR3 sequence (DNA): TGTGCCAGCAGCTTAGGTGGCTCCAACTACAATGAGCAGTTCTTC. Protein product: CASSLGGSNYNEQFF.

This chain joins TRBV9 and TRBJ2-1; 11 bases are shared with TRBD2. The V segment lost 4 bases and the J segment 0 bases; nucleotides outside the gene matches: 9. This CDR3 has 18 residues. Germline V CDR1 and CDR2: SGDLS, YYNGEE. Written as DNA, the CDR3 is TGTGCCAGCAGCTCGGGACTAGCGGCCTGGAGCTCCTACAATGAGCAGTTCTTC. Translated, it gives CASSSGLAAWSSYNEQFF.

V is TRBV15 and J is TRBJ2-5; 10 bases are shared with TRBD2. The assigned J gene may be wrong: the sequence end matches TRBJ2-7 better. In germline, CDR1 is LNHNV, CDR2 YYDKDF (reference sequence). The CDR3 is made up of 19 amino acids. For the CDR3, the DNA is TGTGCCACCAGCAGAGATTGGGCTAGCGGGAGCCTTAGCTCCTACGAGCAGTACTTC. It encodes CATSRDWASGSLSSYEQYF.

The V call is TRBV5-1, the J call TRBJ2-3, with 12 bases matching TRBD2. The CDR3 spans 16 residues. The germline gives CDR1 SGHRS, CDR2 YFSETQ. The ends lost 4 bases at V and 4 bases at J; junction bases unmatched: 7. CDR3 residues: CASSLGTSGFADTQYF. CDR3 nucleotides: TGCGCCAGCAGCCTCGGGACTAGCGGGTTCGCAGATACGCAGTATTTT.

This clone occurred a few times. The chain employs TRBV19 and TRBJ1-2, with D unclear. In germline, CDR1 is LNHDA, CDR2 SQIVND (reference sequence). Between the trimmed V and J ends, which lost 3 bases and 8 bases, there was a span of 16 bases. CDR3 size: 14 residues. The CDR3 here is CASSIPPLTRGYTF. Written as DNA, the CDR3 is TGTGCCAGTAGTATTCCACCCCTCACGCGAGGCTACACCTTC.

This clone was counted a few times. V and J are TRBV5-1 and TRBJ2-1; 12 bases align to TRBD2. Looked up from germline, CDR1 is SGHRS and CDR2 is YFSETQ. The CDR3 has 15 amino acids. V shed 0 bases and J 7 bases; nucleotides not matched to a gene: 2. The CDR3 nucleotides are TGCGCCAGCAGCTTGGGACTAGCGGGAGCTAATGAGCAGTTCTTC. Its protein is CASSLGLAGANEQFF.

DNA for the CDR3: TGTGCCAGCGTATTCGGGACTAGCGGTAAGGGCACAGATACGCAGTATTTT. This codes for CASVFGTSGKGTDTQYF. The chain recombines TRBV27 with TRBJ2-3; 11 nucleotides agree with TRBD2. Germline CDR1 and CDR2: MNHEY and SMNVEV (reference sequence). V trimming: 8 bases; J trimming: 1 base; junction bases outside the gene matches: 11. The CDR3 runs to 17 residues.

This clone appeared a few times. This rearrangement joins TRBV11-2 to TRBJ1-2, with TRBD1 matching 7 bases. V was pared by 7 bases and J by 3 bases, with 17 bases of the junction left unmatched. Per the germline V gene, CDR1 is SGHAT and CDR2 is FQNNGV. This CDR3 spans 17 amino acids. CDR3 bases: TGTGCCAGCAACCCAGGGGGTTGGCCTACCCGATACTATGGCTACACCTTC. Protein product: CASNPGGWPTRYYGYTF.

The chain uses TRBV28 and TRBJ2-3; D is unclear. V was shortened by 2 bases and J by 1 base, with 10 bases between the two germline ends. Germline lookup yields CDR1 MDHEN and CDR2 SYDVKM. The CDR3 length is 15 residues. Here the CDR3 reads CASSLRVDRTDTQYF. The DNA of the CDR3 is TGTGCCAGCAGTTTACGGGTCGACCGCACAGATACGCAGTATTTT.

The chain links TRBV18 to TRBJ2-2, with D possibly matching TRBD2 (5 bases). Trimming shortened V by 4 bases and J by 1 base, and 7 bases separated the two germline ends. The CDR3 is 14 residues long. Germline CDR1 KGHSH, CDR2 LQKENI. The CDR3 DNA follows: TGTGCCAGCTCACAAGGACTGAACACCGGGGAGCTGTTTTTT. Its protein is CASSQGLNTGELFF. The full variable domain, with the rest looked up from reference TRBV18 and TRBJ2-2, is NAGVMQNPRHLVRRRGQEARLRCSPMKGHSHVYWYRQLPEEGLKFMVYLQKENIIDESGMPKERFSAEFPKEGPSILRIQQVVRGDSAAYFCASSQGLNTGELFFGEGSRLTVL.

The chain carries TRBV9 and TRBJ2-1; no reliable D call. CDR1 is SGDLS and CDR2 is YYNGEE in the germline V gene. This CDR3 is built from 15 residues. V was shortened by 0 bases and J by 4 bases, with 11 bases between the two germline ends. The CDR3 DNA sequence: TGTGCCAGCAGCGTAGGTGAGACAACGTACAATGAGCAGTTCTTC. It encodes CASSVGETTYNEQFF.

This clone was seen a handful of times. The V gene is TRBV6-1, the J gene TRBJ1-5; D unresolved. Trimming left V 6 bases short and J 1 base short, with 10 bases between. CDR1 is MNHNS, CDR2 SASEGT, per germline. The CDR3 runs 14 residues. In nucleotides, the CDR3 is TGTGCCAGCAGCACCGGGGTCAGCAATCAGCCCCAGCATTTT. This codes for CASSTGVSNQPQHF.

The genes are TRBV6-1 and TRBJ2-7; TRBD2 matches 11 bases. Germline V gives CDR1 MNHNS, CDR2 SASEGT. CDR3 length equals 15 residues. V lost 6 bases and J lost 3; bases outside the gene matches: 7. CDR3 sequence: CASSKGTSGDYEQYF. The CDR3 nucleotides read TGTGCCAGCAGCAAAGGGACTAGCGGAGACTACGAGCAGTACTTC.

The V and J genes are TRBV10-3 and TRBJ2-1; D is unclear. CDR3 length: 13 residues. Between the trimmed V and J ends, which lost 2 bases and 4 bases, there was a span of 6 bases. Per germline, CDR1 ENHRY and CDR2 SYGVKD. CDR3 DNA: TGTGCCATCAGTGAGGAGCAATACAATGAGCAGTTCTTC. As protein: CAISEEQYNEQFF.

The chain is built from TRBV19 and TRBJ1-2; TRBD1 might be the D (6 bases). Germline assignment: CDR1 LNHDA and CDR2 SQIVND (reference sequence). This CDR3 spans 17 amino acids. Trimming removed 3 bases at V and 6 bases at J, with 23 bases between. In DNA, the CDR3 is TGTGCCAGTAGTATTTTCCTCGGGGGGCGAGGTCGGGATGGCTACACCTTC. It yields the protein CASSIFLGGRGRDGYTF.

In the case of this clone: This sample includes further DNA sequences coding for the same CDR3. The chain recombines TRBV7-3 with TRBJ2-1; D not certain. This CDR3 has 15 amino acids. V lost 2 bases and J 0 bases, leaving 8 bases between the germline ends. Germline V CDR1 and CDR2: SGHTA, FQGTGA. Here the CDR3 reads CASSLSRSSYNEQFF. CDR3 nucleotides: TGTGCCAGCAGCTTATCTCGGAGCTCCTACAATGAGCAGTTCTTC.

The chain recombines TRBV28 with TRBJ1-3; 7 bases fit TRBD1. The junction had 4 bases not matched to a gene; V was cut back by 3 bases and J by 2 bases. CDR3 length: 15 amino acids. Germline V CDR1 and CDR2: MDHEN, SYDVKM. In nucleotides, the CDR3 is TGTGCCAGCAGTTTTACAGGGGAGGCTGGAAACACCATATATTTT. Protein sequence: CASSFTGEAGNTIYF.

This chain links TRBV14 with TRBJ2-1, with D possibly TRBD2 on 6 matching bases. The CDR3 has 16 residues. Germline lookup yields CDR1 SGHDN and CDR2 FVKESK. V lost 4 bases to trimming and J lost 3 bases, with 16 bases between them. The CDR3 nucleotides are TGTGCCAGCAGCCTATTGGGGGGAACGAGCTACAATGAGCAGTTCTTC. This codes for CASSLLGGTSYNEQFF. The full variable domain, completed using reference TRBV14 and TRBJ2-1, is EAGVTQFPSHSVIEKGQTVTLRCDPISGHDNLYWYRRVMGKEIKFLLHFVKESKQDESGMPNNRFLAERTGGTYSTLKVQPAELEDSGVYFCASSLLGGTSYNEQFFGPGTRLTVL.